The rows below give T cell receptor beta chains drawn from one sample of a study of cytomegalovirus exposure and HLA in healthy donors. TCRdb's table, derived via immunoSEQ multiplex PCR, lists solely in-frame clones and lacks some. In the table there are 65,000 to 85,000 clones, 79% of which are singletons. Input material: PBMCs. These receptors all stem from a woman between 35 and 50 years old in good health and CMV-seropositive. The CDR3 runs from the conserved cysteine through the conserved F or W. The D gene is left open where the match is weak. Clone size appears in some rows only: once, few, many, or a class for an expanded clone.

j_call,d_call,clone_size,v_call,cdr3_nt,cdr3_aa
TRBJ1-4,-,few,TRBV5-4,TGTGCCAGCAGCTTGGCGGGTCGTGAAACTAATGAAAAACTGTTTTTT,CASSLAGRETNEKLFF
TRBJ1-2,-,-,TRBV5-3,TGTGCCAGAAGACGCGGGACGGGCCCGCCGTTTAACTATGGCTACACCTTC,CARRRGTGPPFNYGYTF
TRBJ2-5,-,-,TRBV10-1,TGCGCCAGCATCCGAACAGGGAAGGTGTACCAAGAGACCCAGTACTTC,CASIRTGKVYQETQYF
TRBJ1-1,-,-,TRBV7-9,TGTGCCAGCAGCCCATACAGGGAAACTGAAGCTTTCTTT,CASSPYRETEAFF
TRBJ1-5,-,-,TRBV5-8,TGTGCCAGCAGCTTGGACCAGGTCAATCAGCCCCAGCATTTT,CASSLDQVNQPQHF
TRBJ2-1,-,once,TRBV19,TGTGCCAGTAGTTCAGTCGTTGAGCAGTTCTTC,CASSSVVEQFF
TRBJ2-7,TRBD1,-,TRBV11-2,TGTGCCAGAAACTCCCTGGACAGGGGAGCCGAGCAGTACTTC,CARNSLDRGAEQYF
TRBJ2-7,-,-,TRBV7-8,TGTGCCAGCAGCTTAGACCCCCAGGGGATCTACGAGCAGTACTTC,CASSLDPQGIYEQYF
TRBJ2-5,TRBD1,-,TRBV5-1,TGCGCCAGCAGCCTCGGGACAGGGGGCGTGGAGACCCAGTACTTC,CASSLGTGGVETQYF
TRBJ1-2,-,-,TRBV7-9,TGTGCCAGCAGCTTAGGGAGCTATGGCTACACCTTC,CASSLGSYGYTF
TRBJ2-7,-,-,TRBV2,TGTGCCAGCAGAGTAGACAGCCCCTACGAGCAGTACTTC,CASRVDSPYEQYF
TRBJ2-3,-,-,TRBV7-9,TGTGCCAGCAGCTCGTCAGGGGGGGATACGCAGTATTTT,CASSSSGGDTQYF
TRBJ1-2,-,-,TRBV29-1,TGCAGCGGCCGGGGAGGAGACGGCTACACCTTC,CSGRGGDGYTF
TRBJ2-7,TRBD1,-,TRBV28,TGTGCCAGCAGTTCCTCGGACAGGCCCTCCTACGAGCAGTACTTC,CASSSSDRPSYEQYF
TRBJ2-2,-,-,TRBV5-1,TGCGCCAGCAGCCCAACCCTTAGAACAGGCCCCACCGGGGAGCTGTTTTTT,CASSPTLRTGPTGELFF
TRBJ2-7,-,-,TRBV5-4,TGTGCCAGCAGCTTGGGCGGGACTGGATACTACGAGCAGTACTTC,CASSLGGTGYYEQYF